The 3 T cell receptor beta chains reported below all come from one sample, sequenced in a study of OX40 agonist ivuxolimab in advanced cancers. Generated by immunoSEQ multiplex PCR, the TCRdb table keeps only in-frame clones and is missing some. In the table there are roughly 60,000 clones, just over 85% of which are singletons. The sample was CD4+ or CD8+ T cells sorted from blood, taken in a trial of the OX40 agonist ivuxolimab. The receptors were sampled from an adult with an advanced solid tumor such as melanoma, head and neck, liver or kidney cancer.

The V gene is TRBV5-1, the J gene TRBJ2-7, with no clear D. V was pared by 4 bases and J by 0 bases, with 11 bases between. Germline V gene lookup returns CDR1 SGHRS and CDR2 YFSETQ. The CDR3 spans 14 residues. The CDR3 nucleotides are TGCGCCAGCAGCCCCCTGTCGGGCTCCTACGAGCAGTACTTC. This codes for CASSPLSGSYEQYF.

V and J are TRBV27 and TRBJ2-7, with TRBD2 matching 7 bases. CDR1 and CDR2 from the germline V gene are MNHEY and SMNVEV (reference sequence). Trimming removed 10 bases from V and 3 bases from J; junction bases left unmatched: 9. This CDR3 spans 13 amino acids. In DNA, the CDR3 is TGTGCCACCCAGAGCGGGGTCGGCTACGAGCAGTACTTC. Residues: CATQSGVGYEQYF.

The gene calls are TRBV6-5 and TRBJ1-6, with a possible D match to TRBD1 (6 bases). The V and J ends lost 0 bases and 7 bases respectively, with 10 bases between them. The CDR3 length is 15 residues. Germline V gives CDR1 MNHEY, CDR2 SVGAGI. CDR3 amino acids: CASSYSTGGNSPLHF. As DNA, the CDR3 is TGTGCCAGCAGTTACTCGACCGGGGGCAATTCACCCCTCCACTTT.